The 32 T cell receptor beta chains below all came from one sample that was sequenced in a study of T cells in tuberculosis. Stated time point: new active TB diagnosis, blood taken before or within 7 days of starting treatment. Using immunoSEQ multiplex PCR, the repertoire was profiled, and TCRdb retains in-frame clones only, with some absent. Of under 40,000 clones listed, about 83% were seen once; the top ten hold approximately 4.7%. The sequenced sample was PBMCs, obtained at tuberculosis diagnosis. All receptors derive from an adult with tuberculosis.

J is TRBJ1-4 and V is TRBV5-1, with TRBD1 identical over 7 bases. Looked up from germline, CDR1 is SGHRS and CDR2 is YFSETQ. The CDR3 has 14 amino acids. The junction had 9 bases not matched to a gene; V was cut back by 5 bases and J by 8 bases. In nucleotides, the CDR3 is TGCGCCAGCAGTTATGGACAGGTGGGGGAAAAACTGTTTTTT. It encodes CASSYGQVGEKLFF. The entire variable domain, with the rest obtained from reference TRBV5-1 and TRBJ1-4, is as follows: KAGVTQTPRYLIKTRGQQVTLSCSPISGHRSVSWYQQTPGQGLQFLFEYFSETQRNKGNFPGRFSGRQFSNSRSEMNVSTLELGDSALYLCASSYGQVGEKLFFGSGTQLSVL.

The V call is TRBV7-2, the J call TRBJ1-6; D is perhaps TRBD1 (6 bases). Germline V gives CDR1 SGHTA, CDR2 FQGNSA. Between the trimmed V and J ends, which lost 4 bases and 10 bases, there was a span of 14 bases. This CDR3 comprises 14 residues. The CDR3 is CASSSLGRGSPLHF. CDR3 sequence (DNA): TGTGCCAGCAGCTCTCTTGGGAGGGGGTCACCCCTCCACTTT.

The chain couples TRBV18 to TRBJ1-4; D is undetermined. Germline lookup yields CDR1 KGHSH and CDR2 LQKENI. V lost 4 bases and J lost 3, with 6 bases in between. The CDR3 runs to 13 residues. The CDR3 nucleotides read TGTGCCAGCTCACAGGGAGCTAATGAAAAACTGTTTTTT. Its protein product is CASSQGANEKLFF.

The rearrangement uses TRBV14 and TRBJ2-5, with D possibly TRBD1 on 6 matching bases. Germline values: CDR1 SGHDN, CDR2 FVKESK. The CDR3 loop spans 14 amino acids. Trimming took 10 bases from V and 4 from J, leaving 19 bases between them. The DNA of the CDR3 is TGTGCCATCTTTCTAGGGGGTCGAGGAGAGACCCAGTACTTC. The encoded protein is CAIFLGGRGETQYF.

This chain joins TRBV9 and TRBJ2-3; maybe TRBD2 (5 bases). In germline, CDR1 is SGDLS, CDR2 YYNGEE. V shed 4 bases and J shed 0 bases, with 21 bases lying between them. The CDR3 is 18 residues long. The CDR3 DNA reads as TGTGCCAGCAGCCCGAGAAGACGACTACCCTTCAGCACAGATACGCAGTATTTT. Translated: CASSPRRRLPFSTDTQYF.

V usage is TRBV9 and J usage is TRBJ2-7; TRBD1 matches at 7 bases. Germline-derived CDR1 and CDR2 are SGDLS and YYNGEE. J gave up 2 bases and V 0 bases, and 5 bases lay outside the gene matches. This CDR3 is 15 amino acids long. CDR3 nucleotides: TGTGCCAGCAGCGTAGGACAGGGTGTGGCCTACGAGCAGTACTTC. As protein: CASSVGQGVAYEQYF.

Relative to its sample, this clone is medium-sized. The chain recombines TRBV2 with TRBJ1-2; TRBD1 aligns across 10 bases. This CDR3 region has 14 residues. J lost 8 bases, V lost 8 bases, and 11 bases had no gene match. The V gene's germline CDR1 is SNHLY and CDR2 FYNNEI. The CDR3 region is CASGQTGGVGGYTF. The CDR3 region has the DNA TGTGCCAGCGGCCAGACAGGGGGCGTCGGCGGCTACACCTTC.

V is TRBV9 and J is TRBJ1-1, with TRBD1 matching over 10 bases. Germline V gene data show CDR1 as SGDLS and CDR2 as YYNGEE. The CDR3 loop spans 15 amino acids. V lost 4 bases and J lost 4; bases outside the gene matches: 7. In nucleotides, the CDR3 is TGTGCCAGCAGCTCCGGGGGGACAGGGGCCACTGAAGCTTTCTTT. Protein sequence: CASSSGGTGATEAFF.

In nucleotides, the CDR3 is TGTGCCAGCAGCTTAGTTCCCGGACAGGGGGGAGGTGGGGCCAACGTCCTGACTTTC. Amino acids: CASSLVPGQGGGGANVLTF. The V gene is TRBV7-2, the J gene TRBJ2-6; 10 nucleotides agree with TRBD1. The CDR3 totals 19 residues. Germline CDR1 is SGHTA and CDR2 is FQGNSA. The V gene end was trimmed by 1 base and the J gene end by 3 bases; junction bases not matched to a gene: 9.

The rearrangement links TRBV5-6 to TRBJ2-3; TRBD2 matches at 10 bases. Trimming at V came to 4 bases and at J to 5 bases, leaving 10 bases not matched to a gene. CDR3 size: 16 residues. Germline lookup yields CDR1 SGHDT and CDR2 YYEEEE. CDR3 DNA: TGTGCCAGCAGCCGAGGGCCTAGCGGGGGAATAGATACGCAGTATTTT. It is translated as CASSRGPSGGIDTQYF.

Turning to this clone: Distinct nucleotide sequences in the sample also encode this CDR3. CDR3 in DNA: TGCGCCAGCAGCGTCGGGCTAGCGGGAGCGGGCGAGCAGTACTTC. Translation: CASSVGLAGAGEQYF. The rearrangement joins TRBV5-1 to TRBJ2-7; 10 bases map to TRBD2. Germline lookup yields CDR1 SGHRS and CDR2 YFSETQ. V shed 4 bases, J shed 6 bases, and the junction held 10 bases outside the gene matches. CDR3 length: 15 residues.

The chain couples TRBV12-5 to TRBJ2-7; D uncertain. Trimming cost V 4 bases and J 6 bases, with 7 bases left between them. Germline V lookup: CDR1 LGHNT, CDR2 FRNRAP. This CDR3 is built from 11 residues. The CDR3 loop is CASGSQVEQYF. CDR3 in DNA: TGTGCTAGTGGTTCCCAGGTCGAGCAGTACTTC.

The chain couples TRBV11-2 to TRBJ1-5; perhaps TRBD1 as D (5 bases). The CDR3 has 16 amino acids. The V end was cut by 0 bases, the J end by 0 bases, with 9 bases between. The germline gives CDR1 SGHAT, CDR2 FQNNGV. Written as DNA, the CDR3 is TGTGCCAGCAGCTTAGATTCGGGGGTTAGCAATCAGCCCCAGCATTTT. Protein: CASSLDSGVSNQPQHF.

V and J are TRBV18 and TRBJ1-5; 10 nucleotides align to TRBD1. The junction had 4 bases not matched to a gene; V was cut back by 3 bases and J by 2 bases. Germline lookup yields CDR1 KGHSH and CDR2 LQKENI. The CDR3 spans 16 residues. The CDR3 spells CASSPGQGVGNQPQHF. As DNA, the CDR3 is TGTGCCAGCTCACCCGGACAGGGGGTAGGCAATCAGCCCCAGCATTTT.

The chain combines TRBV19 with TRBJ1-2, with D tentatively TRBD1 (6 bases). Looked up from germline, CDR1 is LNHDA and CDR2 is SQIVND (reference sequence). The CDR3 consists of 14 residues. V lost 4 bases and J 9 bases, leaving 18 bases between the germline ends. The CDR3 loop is CASSTDRWAISYTF. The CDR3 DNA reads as TGTGCCAGTAGTACCGACAGGTGGGCAATTAGCTACACCTTC.

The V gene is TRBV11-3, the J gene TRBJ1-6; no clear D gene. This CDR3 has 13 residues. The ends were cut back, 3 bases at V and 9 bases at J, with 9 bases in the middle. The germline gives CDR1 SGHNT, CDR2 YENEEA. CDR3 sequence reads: CASSFVRGSPLHF. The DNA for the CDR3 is TGTGCCAGCAGCTTCGTCCGGGGTTCACCCCTCCACTTT.

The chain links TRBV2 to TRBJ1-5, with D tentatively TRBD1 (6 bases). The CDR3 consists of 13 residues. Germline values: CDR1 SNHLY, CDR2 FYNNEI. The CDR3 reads CATQGLVNQPQHF. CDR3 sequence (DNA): TGTGCGACTCAGGGGTTAGTTAACCAGCCCCAGCATTTT.

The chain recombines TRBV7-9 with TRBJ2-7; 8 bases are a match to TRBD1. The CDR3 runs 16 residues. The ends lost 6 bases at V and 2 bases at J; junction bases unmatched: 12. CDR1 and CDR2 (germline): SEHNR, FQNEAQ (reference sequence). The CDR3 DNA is TGTGCCAGCAGTCAGGATTTGACAGGGGCAGCCTACGAGCAGTACTTC. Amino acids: CASSQDLTGAAYEQYF.

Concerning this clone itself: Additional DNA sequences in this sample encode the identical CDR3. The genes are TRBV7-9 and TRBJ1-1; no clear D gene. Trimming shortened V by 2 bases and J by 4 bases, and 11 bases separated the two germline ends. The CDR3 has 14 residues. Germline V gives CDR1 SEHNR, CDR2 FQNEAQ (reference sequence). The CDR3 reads CASSLQGGSTEAFF. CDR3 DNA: TGTGCCAGCAGCTTACAAGGAGGGTCCACTGAAGCTTTCTTT. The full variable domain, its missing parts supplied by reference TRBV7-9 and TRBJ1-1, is DTGVSQNPRHKITKRGQNVTFRCDPISEHNRLYWYRQTLGQGPEFLTYFQNEAQLEKSRLLSDRFSAERPKGSFSTLEIQRTEQGDSAMYLCASSLQGGSTEAFFGQGTRLTVV.

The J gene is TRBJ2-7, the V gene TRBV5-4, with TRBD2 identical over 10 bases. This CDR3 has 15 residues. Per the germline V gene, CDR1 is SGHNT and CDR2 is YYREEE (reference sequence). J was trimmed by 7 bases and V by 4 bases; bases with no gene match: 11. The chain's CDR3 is CASSPRSGGAGEQYF. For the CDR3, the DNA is TGTGCCAGCAGCCCGAGGAGCGGGGGGGCAGGAGAGCAGTACTTC.

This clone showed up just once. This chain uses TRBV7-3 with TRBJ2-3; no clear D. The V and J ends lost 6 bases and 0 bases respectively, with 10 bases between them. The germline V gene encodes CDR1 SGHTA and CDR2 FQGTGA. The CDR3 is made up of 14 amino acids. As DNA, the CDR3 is TGTGCCAGCAGTTACTACGGAAGCACAGATACGCAGTATTTT. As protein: CASSYYGSTDTQYF.

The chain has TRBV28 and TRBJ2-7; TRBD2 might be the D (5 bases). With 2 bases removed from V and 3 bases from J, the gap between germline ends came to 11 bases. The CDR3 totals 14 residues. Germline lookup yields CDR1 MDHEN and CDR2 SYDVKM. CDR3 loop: CASSLPPGNYEQYF. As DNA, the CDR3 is TGTGCCAGCAGTTTACCCCCCGGGAACTACGAGCAGTACTTC.

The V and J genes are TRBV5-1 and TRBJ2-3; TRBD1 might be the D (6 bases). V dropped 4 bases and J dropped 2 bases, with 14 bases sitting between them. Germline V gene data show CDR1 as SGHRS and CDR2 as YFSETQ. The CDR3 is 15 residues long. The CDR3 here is CASSPGHRDTDTQYF. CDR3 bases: TGCGCCAGCAGCCCGGGACACAGAGACACAGATACGCAGTATTTT.

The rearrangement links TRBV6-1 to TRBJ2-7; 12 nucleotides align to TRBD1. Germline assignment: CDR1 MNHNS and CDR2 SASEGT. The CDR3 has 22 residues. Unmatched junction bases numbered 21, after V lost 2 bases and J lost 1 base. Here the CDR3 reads CASSEKEQGTGGLAGRSYEQYF. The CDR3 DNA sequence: TGTGCCAGCAGTGAAAAGGAGCAGGGGACAGGGGGCCTAGCGGGGCGATCCTACGAGCAGTACTTC.

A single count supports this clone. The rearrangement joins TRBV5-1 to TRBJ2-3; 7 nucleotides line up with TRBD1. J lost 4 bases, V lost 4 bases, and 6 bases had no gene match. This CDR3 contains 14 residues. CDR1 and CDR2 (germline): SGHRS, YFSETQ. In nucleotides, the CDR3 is TGCGCCAGCAGCCGACAGGGAACGTCAGATACGCAGTATTTT. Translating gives CASSRQGTSDTQYF. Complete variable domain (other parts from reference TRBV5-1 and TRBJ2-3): KAGVTQTPRYLIKTRGQQVTLSCSPISGHRSVSWYQQTPGQGLQFLFEYFSETQRNKGNFPGRFSGRQFSNSRSEMNVSTLELGDSALYLCASSRQGTSDTQYFGPGTRLTVL.

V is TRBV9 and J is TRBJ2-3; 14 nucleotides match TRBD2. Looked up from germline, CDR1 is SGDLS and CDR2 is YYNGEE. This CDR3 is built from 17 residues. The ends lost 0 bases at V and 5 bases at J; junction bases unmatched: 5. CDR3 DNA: TGTGCCAGCAGCGTAGGACTAGCGGGAGGGCGTCAAGATACGCAGTATTTT. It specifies CASSVGLAGGRQDTQYF.

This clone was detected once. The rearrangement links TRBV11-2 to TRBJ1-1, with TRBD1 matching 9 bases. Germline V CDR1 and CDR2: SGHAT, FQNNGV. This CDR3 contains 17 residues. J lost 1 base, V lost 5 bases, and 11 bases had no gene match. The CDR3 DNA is TGTGCCAGCAGCCCCGCGGACAGGGGTTCTCAGAACACTGAAGCTTTCTTT. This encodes CASSPADRGSQNTEAFF.

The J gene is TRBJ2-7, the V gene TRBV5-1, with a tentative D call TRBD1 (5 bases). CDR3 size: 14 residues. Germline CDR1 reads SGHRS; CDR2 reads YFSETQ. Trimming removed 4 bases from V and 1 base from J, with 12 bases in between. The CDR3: CASSVSQASYEQYF. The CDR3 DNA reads TGCGCCAGCAGCGTCTCACAGGCTTCCTACGAGCAGTACTTC.

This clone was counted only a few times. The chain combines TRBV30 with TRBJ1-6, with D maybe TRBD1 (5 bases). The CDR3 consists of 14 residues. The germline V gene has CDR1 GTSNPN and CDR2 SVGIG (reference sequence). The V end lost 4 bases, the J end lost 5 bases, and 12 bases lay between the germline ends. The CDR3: CAWTNGGNNSPLHF. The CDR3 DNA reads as TGTGCCTGGACGAACGGGGGGAATAATTCACCCCTCCACTTT.

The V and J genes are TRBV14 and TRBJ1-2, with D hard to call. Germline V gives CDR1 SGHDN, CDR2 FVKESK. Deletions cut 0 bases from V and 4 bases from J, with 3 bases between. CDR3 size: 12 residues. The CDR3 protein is CASSQDVYGYTF. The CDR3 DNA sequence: TGTGCCAGCAGCCAAGACGTCTATGGCTACACCTTC. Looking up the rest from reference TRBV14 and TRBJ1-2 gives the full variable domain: EAGVTQFPSHSVIEKGQTVTLRCDPISGHDNLYWYRRVMGKEIKFLLHFVKESKQDESGMPNNRFLAERTGGTYSTLKVQPAELEDSGVYFCASSQDVYGYTFGSGTRLTVV.

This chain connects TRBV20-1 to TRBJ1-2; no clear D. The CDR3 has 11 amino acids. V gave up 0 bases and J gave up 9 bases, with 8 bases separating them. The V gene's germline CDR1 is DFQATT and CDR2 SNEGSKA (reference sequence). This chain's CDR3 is CSARDGLSYTF. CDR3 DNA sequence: TGCAGTGCTAGAGACGGGTTAAGCTACACCTTC.

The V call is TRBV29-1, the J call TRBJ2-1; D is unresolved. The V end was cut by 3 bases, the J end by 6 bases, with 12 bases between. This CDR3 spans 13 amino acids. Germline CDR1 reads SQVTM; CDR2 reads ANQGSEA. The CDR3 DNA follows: TGCAGCGTTGAGTCTGGAGTCGGCAATGAGCAGTTCTTC. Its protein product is CSVESGVGNEQFF.